One and the same sample provided the 18 T cell receptor beta chains below, sequenced in a study of Graves' ophthalmopathy and Graves' hyperthyroidism. Beta-chain TCR CDR3 regions were amplified from RNA transcripts. RT-PCR in the first round used HTBI primers; a second-round multiplex PCR followed. TCRdb independently ran MiXCR on the multiplex PCR reads; one entry per CDR3 protein. The table records about 590,000 distinct CDR3 sequences, under 45% of them present only once. The sample was peripheral blood or thyroid tissue (not recorded which). These receptors originate from an adult man with Graves' hyperthyroidism.

Of note for this clonotype: This may arise from a read error, as a much more abundant clone is one base away. The chain links TRBV19 to TRBJ1-2; D is undetermined. V lost 4 bases and J 2 bases, leaving 11 bases between the germline ends. The CDR3 runs 14 residues. Germline CDR1 is LNHDA and CDR2 is SQIVND (reference sequence). The CDR3 is CASSTGRANYGYTF. CDR3 coding DNA: TGTGCCAGTAGTACCGGACGGGCCAACTATGGCTACACCTTC.

In DNA, the CDR3 is TGCAGTGCTAGCGTCGAGCATACCACAGATACGCAGTATTTT. Amino acid sequence: CSASVEHTTDTQYF. The chain combines TRBV20-1 with TRBJ2-3; D gene ambiguous. The CDR3 contains 14 residues. V shed 3 bases and J shed 2 bases, with 12 bases lying between them. CDR1 is DFQATT and CDR2 is SNEGSKA in the germline V gene (reference sequence).

This chain connects TRBV7-2 to TRBJ1-5; D is perhaps TRBD1 (6 bases). This CDR3 has 17 residues. V lost 5 bases and J 7 bases, leaving 24 bases between the germline ends. The V gene's germline CDR1 is SGHTA and CDR2 FQGNSA. The CDR3 is CASSQVHVGGPRQPQHF. The CDR3 DNA is TGTGCCAGCAGCCAAGTACATGTTGGGGGCCCCCGCCAGCCCCAGCATTTT.

As regards this clonotype: A read error may be the cause here, since a much bigger clone is one base away. The chain has TRBV10-3 and TRBJ1-6; 7 bases are a match to TRBD1. The CDR3 has 14 amino acids. Germline values: CDR1 ENHRY, CDR2 SYGVKD. CDR3 sequence (DNA): TGTGCCAGCAGTCAAGGACAGGATGGTTCACTCCTCCACTTT. It codes for CASSQGQDGSLLHF.

This chain uses TRBV24-1 with TRBJ2-5, with D uncertain. V was cut by 5 bases and J by 2 bases, with 11 bases left in between. This CDR3 contains 14 residues. Germline CDR1 reads KGHDR; CDR2 reads SFDVKD. The chain's CDR3 is CATSGPMIQETQYF. The CDR3 DNA is TGTGCCACCAGTGGTCCGATGATACAAGAGACCCAGTACTTC.

At least ten counts were recorded for this clonotype. This chain connects TRBV29-1 to TRBJ2-5; 9 bases are shared with TRBD1. V trimming: 7 bases; J trimming: 4 bases; junction bases outside the gene matches: 10. Germline lookup yields CDR1 SQVTM and CDR2 ANQGSEA. The CDR3 contains 14 residues. CDR3 residues: CSAWWTGVRETQYF. CDR3 nucleotide sequence: TGCAGCGCCTGGTGGACAGGGGTGCGAGAGACCCAGTACTTC. Based on the CDR3 plus reference TRBV29-1 and TRBJ2-5, the full variable domain is SAVISQKPSRDICQRGTSLTIQCQVDSQVTMMFWYRQQPGQSLTLIATANQGSEATYESGFVIDKFPISRPNLTFSTLTVSNMSPEDSSIYLCSAWWTGVRETQYFGPGTRLLVL.

J is TRBJ2-7 and V is TRBV7-8; tentatively, D is TRBD1 (6 bases). The germline gives CDR1 SGHVS, CDR2 FQNEAQ. The CDR3 is 15 residues long. Trimming removed 6 bases from V and 2 bases from J, with 17 bases in between. This chain's CDR3 is CASSYGAGVTYEQYF. CDR3 in DNA: TGTGCCAGCAGTTACGGGGCAGGGGTCACCTACGAGCAGTACTTC.

This clonotype was counted a few times. Written as DNA, the CDR3 is TGTGCCAGCAGTTTAAGTCAGGGAGGCACTCAGCCCCAGCATTTT. This gives the protein CASSLSQGGTQPQHF. The chain links TRBV12-3 or TRBV12-4 to TRBJ1-5, with D possibly matching TRBD1 (5 bases). V lost 2 bases to trimming and J lost 6 bases, with 14 bases between them. The CDR3 runs to 15 residues.

DNA of the CDR3: TGTGCCAGCGGTTTATCCGGCCATGGCTACACCTTC. It specifies CASGLSGHGYTF. The chain carries TRBV25-1 and TRBJ1-2; D remains unclear. Germline V gene data show CDR1 as MGHDK and CDR2 as SYGVNS. This CDR3 contains 12 residues. Trimming cost V 8 bases and J 6 bases, with 13 bases left between them.

This clonotype occurred a few times. The rearrangement links TRBV5-8 to TRBJ1-2; 10 bases are a match to TRBD1. CDR1 SGHTS and CDR2 YDEGEE come from the germline V gene. The CDR3 spans 18 residues. The junction had 11 bases not matched to a gene; V was cut back by 3 bases and J by 0 bases. CDR3 sequence reads: CASSSTGTGDITNYGYTF. The CDR3 nucleotides are TGTGCCAGCAGCTCAACCGGGACAGGGGATATAACTAACTATGGCTACACCTTC.

In this sample, this clonotype turned up many times. The V call is TRBV11-3, the J call TRBJ2-7, with 7 bases matching TRBD1. This CDR3 region has 14 residues. Germline V gene lookup returns CDR1 SGHNT and CDR2 YENEEA. V lost 5 bases to trimming and J lost 1 base; unmatched junction nucleotides: 5. The CDR3 is CASSPGQQSYEQYF. In DNA, the CDR3 is TGTGCCAGCAGCCCGGGACAGCAATCCTACGAGCAGTACTTC.

At least ten counts were recorded for this clonotype. The chain links TRBV12-3 or TRBV12-4 to TRBJ1-5, with a weak D call TRBD1 (5 bases). This CDR3 is built from 17 residues. V was shortened by 2 bases and J by 2 bases, with 16 bases between the two germline ends. CDR3 in amino acids: CASSLRTGPGGNQPQHF. DNA for the CDR3: TGTGCCAGCAGTTTAAGGACGGGGCCAGGCGGCAATCAGCCCCAGCATTTT.

This clonotype was detected many times. The J gene is TRBJ2-7, the V gene TRBV9; D perhaps matches TRBD2 (5 bases). Per the germline V gene, CDR1 is SGDLS and CDR2 is YYNGEE. The CDR3 runs to 15 residues. Trimming left V 2 bases short and J 2 bases short, with 14 bases between. This chain's CDR3 is CASSVEGSGTYEQYF. In DNA, the CDR3 is TGTGCCAGCAGCGTCGAGGGTAGTGGGACCTACGAGCAGTACTTC.

This clonotype was counted between two and nine times. The V call is TRBV6-1, the J call TRBJ1-4; D gene ambiguous. CDR3 size: 12 residues. The germline V gene encodes CDR1 MNHNS and CDR2 SASEGT. V lost 4 bases to trimming and J lost 11 bases, with 11 bases between them. The CDR3 loop is CASSGGGGKLFF. The DNA of the CDR3 is TGTGCCAGCAGTGGAGGAGGAGGGAAACTGTTTTTT.

The chain uses TRBV13 and TRBJ1-5; tentatively, D is TRBD1 (5 bases). Germline-derived CDR1 and CDR2 are PRHDT and FYEKMQ (reference sequence). The CDR3 loop spans 14 amino acids. V dropped 6 bases and J dropped 7 bases, with 16 bases sitting between them. The CDR3 DNA sequence: TGTGCCAGCAGTTCCCGAGTCGGGGACCAGCCCCAGCATTTT. This encodes CASSSRVGDQPQHF.

The chain uses TRBV6-6 and TRBJ2-2; 8 nucleotides match TRBD2. CDR3 length: 14 amino acids. The junction had 1 base not matched to a gene; V was cut back by 7 bases and J by 0 bases. Germline V gene lookup returns CDR1 MNHNY and CDR2 SVGAGI (reference sequence). The CDR3, as DNA: TGTGCCAGCAAGGGACTAGCGAACACCGGGGAGCTGTTTTTT. It is translated as CASKGLANTGELFF.

The table lists this clonotype with many counts. This rearrangement joins TRBV20-1 to TRBJ2-7; TRBD2 matches 8 bases. The ends lost 6 bases at V and 0 bases at J; junction bases unmatched: 10. This CDR3 is built from 15 residues. Germline CDR1 is DFQATT and CDR2 is SNEGSKA (reference sequence). The DNA of the CDR3 is TGCAGTGCAAAGGAAGTGGCGGGAGGCTCCTACGAGCAGTACTTC. Protein: CSAKEVAGGSYEQYF.

This chain joins TRBV9 and TRBJ1-5; D is perhaps TRBD1 (5 bases). Between the trimmed V and J ends, which lost 3 bases and 11 bases, there was a span of 15 bases. The CDR3 runs to 13 residues. Germline V CDR1 and CDR2: SGDLS, YYNGEE. The CDR3 spells CASSEGLAAAQHF. DNA of the CDR3: TGTGCCAGCAGCGAGGGACTAGCGGCAGCCCAGCATTTT.